Listed here is a single T cell receptor (beta chain). Its specificity is unknown. Described time point: week 5, during vaccination. Each dose delivered 300 ug of mutant IDH1 20-mer peptide subcutaneously with imiquimod. Each tumor in the donors was a new WHO grade 3 or 4 astrocytoma, IDH1-mutant and ATRX-lost. TCRdb's table, derived via immunoSEQ multiplex PCR, lists solely in-frame clones and lacks some. The table lists about 58,000 clones, around four fifths of them singletons. The germline gives CDR1 SEHNR, CDR2 FQNEAQ (reference sequence). The CDR3 has 12 residues. Trimming took off 3 bases at V and 3 bases at J, with 5 bases between the two ends. The sample is drawn from a study of a mutant IDH1 vaccine in newly diagnosed glioma. Study summary: Vaccination followed radiotherapy alone by 4-6 weeks, or accompanied temozolomide cycles. The therapy given earlier, which was standard therapy, consisted of radiotherapy, temozolomide, or both, and most of the patients received both. Findings of the study overall: Variations in leading peripheral T cell clonotypes appeared to have no connection with pseudoprogression.

The sample in question was PBMCs, obtained from a glioma patient whose treatment included an IDH1 peptide vaccine. The receptor was isolated from a woman aged 50 to 60 with glioma. This sequence joins TRBV7-9 and TRBJ1-1; no clear D. CDR3 in DNA: TGTGCCAGCAGCTTGGTCGACACTGAAGCTTTCTTT. Protein: CASSLVDTEAFF.